The clone carrying this TCR beta chain was observed many times. Antigen specificity is unknown. The CDR3 is made up of 15 amino acids. From germline, CDR1 is SGHKS and CDR2 YYEKEE (reference sequence). Trimming shortened V by 1 base and J by 0 bases, and 11 bases separated the two germline ends. Together with thyroid ultrasound, orbital computed tomography, serum thyroxine and TRAb, clinical symptoms were used for diagnoses. The TCR beta CDR3 regions underwent amplification using RNA transcripts as the source. First-round RT-PCR targeting the TCR CDR3 was performed with the HTBI primer set. TCRdb re-analysed the multiplex PCR reads in MiXCR, keeping a single row per CDR3 protein. The sample contains approximately 380,000 distinct CDR3 sequences, roughly an eighth of which appear only once. This record comes from a study of T cells in Graves' hyperthyroidism and ophthalmopathy. General observations from the study: Prediction of ophthalmopathy progression came a median roughly 6.6 months pre-onset. Among clonotypes expanded in thyroid above 0.001, most were also found in blood. A model using 13 V-J features told ophthalmopathy apart from stable hyperthyroidism.

The J gene is TRBJ2-7, the V gene TRBV5-5, with D unresolved. Specimen: blood. The clonotype originates from a man aged 50 or older with Graves' ophthalmopathy. The CDR3 reads CASSLNVLNSYEQYF. CDR3 coding DNA: TGTGCCAGCAGCTTGAACGTTTTAAACTCCTACGAGCAGTACTTC.